This TCR beta chain was sequenced during a study of blood T cell repertoires in COVID-19. Study summary: Donors in the United States, Italy and Spain gave samples during acute or convalescent COVID-19. T cells, B-cell-depleted T cells, or PBMCs provided the cDNA or gDNA that served as material.

Enrolment of Seattle patients took place during active infection, and they were followed longitudinally. Germline loops: CDR1 SEHNR, CDR2 FQNEAQ (reference sequence). The CDR3 runs to 14 residues. Trimming shortened V by 6 bases and J by 7 bases, and 18 bases separated the two germline ends. As handled by the study authors: Reference gene primer amplification in the assay estimated nucleated cell counts. Here immunoSEQ multiplex PCR was the method, and the copy in TCRdb shows in-frame clones only, minus some. The V and J calls and clone size come from that table; D and trimming were worked out from the DNA. The sample holds about 160,000 clones, about 85% seen once.

This chain uses TRBV7-9 with TRBJ1-1, with a possible D match to TRBD1 (5 bases). Sequencing input: peripheral blood. This receptor was identified in an elderly man with COVID-19, enrolled during active disease. The DNA for the CDR3 is TGTGCCAGCAGACAACATGACAGTTTGGGTGAAGCTTTCTTT. Translated, it gives CASRQHDSLGEAFF.